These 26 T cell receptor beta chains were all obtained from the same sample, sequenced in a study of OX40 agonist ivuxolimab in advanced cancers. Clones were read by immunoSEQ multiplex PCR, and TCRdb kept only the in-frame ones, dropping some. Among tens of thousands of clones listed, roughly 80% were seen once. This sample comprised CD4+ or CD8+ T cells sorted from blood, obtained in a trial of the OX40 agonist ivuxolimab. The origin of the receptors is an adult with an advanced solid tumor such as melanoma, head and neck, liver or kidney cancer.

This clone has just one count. CDR3 residues: CASSASGTKYVGEQFF. CDR3 nucleotide sequence: TGTGCCAGCAGCGCTTCTGGGACTAAATATGTGGGTGAGCAGTTCTTC. The chain joins TRBV9 to TRBJ2-1; 7 bases map to TRBD2. V was clipped by 3 bases and J by 9 bases; unmatched bases: 15. This CDR3 region has 16 residues. Looked up from germline, CDR1 is SGDLS and CDR2 is YYNGEE.

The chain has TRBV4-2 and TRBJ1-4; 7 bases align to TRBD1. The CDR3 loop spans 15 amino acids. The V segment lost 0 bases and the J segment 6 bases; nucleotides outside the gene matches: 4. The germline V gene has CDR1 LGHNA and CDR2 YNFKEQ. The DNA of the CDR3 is TGTGCCAGCAGCCAAGATCACACAGGGGATGAAAAACTGTTTTTT. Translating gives CASSQDHTGDEKLFF.

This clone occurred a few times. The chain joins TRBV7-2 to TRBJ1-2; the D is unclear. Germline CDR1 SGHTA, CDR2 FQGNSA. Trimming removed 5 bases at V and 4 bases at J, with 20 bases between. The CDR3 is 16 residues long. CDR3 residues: CASSPAGRRMGYGYTF. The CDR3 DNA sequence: TGTGCCAGCAGCCCCGCCGGAAGAAGAATGGGCTATGGCTACACCTTC.

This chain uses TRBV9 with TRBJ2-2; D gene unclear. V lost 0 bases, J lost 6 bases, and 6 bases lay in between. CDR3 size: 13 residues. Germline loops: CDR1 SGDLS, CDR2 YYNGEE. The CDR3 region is CASSVDPSGELFF. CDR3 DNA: TGTGCCAGCAGCGTAGATCCATCCGGGGAGCTGTTTTTT.

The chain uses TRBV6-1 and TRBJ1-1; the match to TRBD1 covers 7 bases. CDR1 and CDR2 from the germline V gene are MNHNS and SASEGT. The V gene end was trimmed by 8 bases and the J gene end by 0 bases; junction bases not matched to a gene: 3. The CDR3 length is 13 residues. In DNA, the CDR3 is TGTGCCAGCGAAGGGACAGTGAACACTGAAGCTTTCTTT. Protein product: CASEGTVNTEAFF.

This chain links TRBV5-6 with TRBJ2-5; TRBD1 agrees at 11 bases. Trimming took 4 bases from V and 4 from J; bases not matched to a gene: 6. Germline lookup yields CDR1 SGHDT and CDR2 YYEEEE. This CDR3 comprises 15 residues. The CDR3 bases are TGTGCCAGCAGCGTTCCGGGACAGGGGGGAGAGACCCAGTACTTC. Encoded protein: CASSVPGQGGETQYF.

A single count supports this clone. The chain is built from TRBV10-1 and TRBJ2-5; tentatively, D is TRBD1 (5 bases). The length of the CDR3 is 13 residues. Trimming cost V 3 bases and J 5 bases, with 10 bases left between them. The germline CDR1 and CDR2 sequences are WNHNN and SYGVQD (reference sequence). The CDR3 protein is CASSDQGVETQYF. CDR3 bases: TGCGCCAGCAGTGACCAGGGTGTGGAGACCCAGTACTTC.

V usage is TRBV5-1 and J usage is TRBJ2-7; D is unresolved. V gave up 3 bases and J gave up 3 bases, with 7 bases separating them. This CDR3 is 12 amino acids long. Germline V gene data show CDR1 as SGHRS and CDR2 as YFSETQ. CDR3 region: CASSSGSYEQYF. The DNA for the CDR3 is TGCGCCAGCAGCTCCGGTAGCTACGAGCAGTACTTC. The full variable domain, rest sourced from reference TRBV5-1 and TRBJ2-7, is KAGVTQTPRYLIKTRGQQVTLSCSPISGHRSVSWYQQTPGQGLQFLFEYFSETQRNKGNFPGRFSGRQFSNSRSEMNVSTLELGDSALYLCASSSGSYEQYFGPGTRLTVT.

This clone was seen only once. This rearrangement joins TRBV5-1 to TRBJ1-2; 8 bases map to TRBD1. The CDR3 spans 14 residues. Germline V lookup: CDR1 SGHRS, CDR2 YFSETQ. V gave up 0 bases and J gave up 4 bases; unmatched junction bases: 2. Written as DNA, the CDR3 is TGCGCCAGCAGCTTGGTGGGACAGGTCTATGGCTACACCTTC. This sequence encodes CASSLVGQVYGYTF.

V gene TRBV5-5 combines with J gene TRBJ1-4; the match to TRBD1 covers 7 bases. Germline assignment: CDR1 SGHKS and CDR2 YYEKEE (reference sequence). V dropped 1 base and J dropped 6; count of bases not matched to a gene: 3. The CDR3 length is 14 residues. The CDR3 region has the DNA TGTGCCAGCAGCTTGAGGCAGGGGGATGAAAAACTGTTTTTT. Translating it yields CASSLRQGDEKLFF.

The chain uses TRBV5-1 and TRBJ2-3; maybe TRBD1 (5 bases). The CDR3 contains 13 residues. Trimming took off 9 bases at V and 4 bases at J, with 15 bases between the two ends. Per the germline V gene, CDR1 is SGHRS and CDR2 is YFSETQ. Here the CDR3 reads CATQNQGSDTQYF. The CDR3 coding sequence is TGCGCCACCCAGAACCAGGGCTCAGATACGCAGTATTTT.

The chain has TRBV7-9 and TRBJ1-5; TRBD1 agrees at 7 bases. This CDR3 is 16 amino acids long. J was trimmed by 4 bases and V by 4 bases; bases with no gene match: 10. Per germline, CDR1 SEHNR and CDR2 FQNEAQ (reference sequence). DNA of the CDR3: TGTGCCAGCAGCTCCCACAGGGGACCATCTAATCAGCCCCAGCATTTT. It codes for CASSSHRGPSNQPQHF.

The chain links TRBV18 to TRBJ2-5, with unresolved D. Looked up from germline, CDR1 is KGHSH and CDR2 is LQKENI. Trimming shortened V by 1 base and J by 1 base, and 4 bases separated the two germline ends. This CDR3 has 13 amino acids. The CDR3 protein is CASSPQVQETQYF. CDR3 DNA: TGTGCCAGCTCACCACAGGTCCAAGAGACCCAGTACTTC.

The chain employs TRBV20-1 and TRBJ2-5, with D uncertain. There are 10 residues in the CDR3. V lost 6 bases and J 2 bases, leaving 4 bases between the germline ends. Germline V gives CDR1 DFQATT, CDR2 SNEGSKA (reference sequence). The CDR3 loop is CSALQETQYF. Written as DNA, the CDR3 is TGCAGTGCCTTACAAGAGACCCAGTACTTC.

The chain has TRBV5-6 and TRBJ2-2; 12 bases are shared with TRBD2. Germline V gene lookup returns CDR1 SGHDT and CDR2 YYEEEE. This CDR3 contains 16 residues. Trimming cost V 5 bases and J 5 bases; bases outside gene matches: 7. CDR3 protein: CASSLPGLAGTGELFF. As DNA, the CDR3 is TGTGCCAGCAGTCTACCGGGACTAGCGGGTACCGGGGAGCTGTTTTTT.

CDR3 in amino acids: CASSPRTGSGTGELFF. The CDR3 DNA sequence: TGTGCCAGCAGCCCAAGGACAGGGTCGGGAACCGGGGAGCTGTTTTTT. The V and J genes are TRBV11-3 and TRBJ2-2, with 8 bases that match TRBD1. Looked up from germline, CDR1 is SGHNT and CDR2 is YENEEA. With 5 bases clipped from V and 5 bases from J, the junction kept 10 bases outside the gene matches. The CDR3 loop spans 16 amino acids.

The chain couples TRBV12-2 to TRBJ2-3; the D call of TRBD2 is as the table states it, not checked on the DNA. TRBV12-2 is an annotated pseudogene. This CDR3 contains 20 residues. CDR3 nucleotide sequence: TGTGCAAGTCGCCCCCCCTCCCCCAGACTAGCGGGGGAGTTCACAGATACGCAGTATTTT. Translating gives CASRPPSPRLAGEFTDTQYF.

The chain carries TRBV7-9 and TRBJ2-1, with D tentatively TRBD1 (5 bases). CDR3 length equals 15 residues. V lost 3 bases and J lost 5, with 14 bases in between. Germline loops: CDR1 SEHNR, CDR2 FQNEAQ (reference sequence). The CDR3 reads CASSLGDRAHNEQFF. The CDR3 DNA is TGTGCCAGCAGCTTGGGTGACAGAGCCCACAATGAGCAGTTCTTC.

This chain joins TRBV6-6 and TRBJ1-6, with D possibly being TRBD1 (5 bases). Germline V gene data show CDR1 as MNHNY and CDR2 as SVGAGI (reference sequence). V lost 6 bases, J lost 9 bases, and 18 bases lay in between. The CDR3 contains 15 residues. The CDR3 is CASSTDSGRISPLHF. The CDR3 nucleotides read TGTGCCAGCAGCACCGACAGCGGACGGATTTCACCCCTCCACTTT.

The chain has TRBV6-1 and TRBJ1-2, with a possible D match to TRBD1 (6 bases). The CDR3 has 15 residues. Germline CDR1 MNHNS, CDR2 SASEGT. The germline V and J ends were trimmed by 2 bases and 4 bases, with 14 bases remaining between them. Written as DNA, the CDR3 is TGTGCCAGCAGTGAAAACCGTCGGACAGCCTATGGCTACACCTTC. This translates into CASSENRRTAYGYTF.

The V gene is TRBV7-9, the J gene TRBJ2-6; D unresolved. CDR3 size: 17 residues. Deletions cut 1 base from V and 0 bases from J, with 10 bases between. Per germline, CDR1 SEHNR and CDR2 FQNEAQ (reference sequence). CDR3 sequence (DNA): TGTGCCAGCAGCTTAGGGGCAGGCCTCTCTGGGGCCAACGTCCTGACTTTC. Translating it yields CASSLGAGLSGANVLTF.

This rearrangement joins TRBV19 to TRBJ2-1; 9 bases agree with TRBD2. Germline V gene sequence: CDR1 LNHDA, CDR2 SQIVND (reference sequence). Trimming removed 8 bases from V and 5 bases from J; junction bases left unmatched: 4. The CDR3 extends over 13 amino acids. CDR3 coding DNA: TGTGCCAGTGGGGGGACTAGCAACAATGAGCAGTTCTTC. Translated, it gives CASGGTSNNEQFF. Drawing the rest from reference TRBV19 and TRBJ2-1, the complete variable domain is DGGITQSPKYLFRKEGQNVTLSCEQNLNHDAMYWYRQDPGQGLRLIYYSQIVNDFQKGDIAEGYSVSREKKESFPLTVTSAQKNPTAFYLCASGGTSNNEQFFGPGTRLTVL.

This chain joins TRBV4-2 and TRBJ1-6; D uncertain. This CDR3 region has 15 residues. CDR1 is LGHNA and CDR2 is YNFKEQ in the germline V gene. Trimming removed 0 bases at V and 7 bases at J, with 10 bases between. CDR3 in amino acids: CASSQESSQNSPLHF. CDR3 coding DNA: TGTGCCAGCAGCCAAGAATCCTCACAGAATTCACCCCTCCACTTT.

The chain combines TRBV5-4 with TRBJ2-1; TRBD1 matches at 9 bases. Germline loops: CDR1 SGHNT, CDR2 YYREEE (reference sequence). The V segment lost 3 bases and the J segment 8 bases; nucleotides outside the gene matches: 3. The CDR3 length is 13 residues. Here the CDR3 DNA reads TGTGCCAGCAGCTCGGACAGGGGCGATGAGCAGTTCTTC. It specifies CASSSDRGDEQFF.

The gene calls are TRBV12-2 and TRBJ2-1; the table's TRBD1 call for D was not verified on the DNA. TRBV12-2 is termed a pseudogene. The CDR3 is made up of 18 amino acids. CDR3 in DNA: TGTGCAAGTCCCCTAGCGGGGGCTCTTTCGAGCTCCTACAATGAGCAGTTCTTC. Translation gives CASPLAGALSSSYNEQFF.

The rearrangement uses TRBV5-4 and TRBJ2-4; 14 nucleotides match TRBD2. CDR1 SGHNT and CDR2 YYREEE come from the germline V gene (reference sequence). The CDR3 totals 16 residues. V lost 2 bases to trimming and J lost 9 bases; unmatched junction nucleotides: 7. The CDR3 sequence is CASSFGTSGRGVIQYF. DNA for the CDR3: TGTGCCAGCAGCTTCGGGACTAGCGGGAGAGGGGTCATTCAGTACTTC.